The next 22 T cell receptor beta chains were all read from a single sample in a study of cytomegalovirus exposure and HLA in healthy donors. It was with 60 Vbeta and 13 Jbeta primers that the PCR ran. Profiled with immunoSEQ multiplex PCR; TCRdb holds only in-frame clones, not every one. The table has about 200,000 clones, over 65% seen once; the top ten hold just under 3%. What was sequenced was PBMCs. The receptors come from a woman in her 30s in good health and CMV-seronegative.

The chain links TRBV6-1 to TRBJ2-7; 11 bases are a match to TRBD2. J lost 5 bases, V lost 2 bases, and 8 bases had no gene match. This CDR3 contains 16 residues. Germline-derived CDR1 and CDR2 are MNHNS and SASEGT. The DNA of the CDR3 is TGTGCCAGCAGTGAATTCGGTAGCGGGAGGGCTCACGAGCAGTACTTC. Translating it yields CASSEFGSGRAHEQYF.

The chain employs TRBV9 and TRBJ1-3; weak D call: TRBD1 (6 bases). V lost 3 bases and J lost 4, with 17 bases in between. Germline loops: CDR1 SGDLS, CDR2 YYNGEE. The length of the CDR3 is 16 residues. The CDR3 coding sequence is TGTGCCAGCAGCGCCCATCTCCAGGGGTACGGAAACACCATATATTTT. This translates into CASSAHLQGYGNTIYF.

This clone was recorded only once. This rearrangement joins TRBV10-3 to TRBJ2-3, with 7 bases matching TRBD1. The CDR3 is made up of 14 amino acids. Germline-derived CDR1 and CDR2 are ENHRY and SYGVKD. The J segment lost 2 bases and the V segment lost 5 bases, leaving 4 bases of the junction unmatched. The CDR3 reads CAISWDRNTDTQYF. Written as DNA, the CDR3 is TGTGCCATCAGTTGGGACAGAAACACAGATACGCAGTATTTT.

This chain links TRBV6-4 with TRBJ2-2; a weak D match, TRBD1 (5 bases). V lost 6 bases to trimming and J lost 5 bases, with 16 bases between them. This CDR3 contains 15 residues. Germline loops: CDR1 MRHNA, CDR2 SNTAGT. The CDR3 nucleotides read TGTGCCAGCAGCGCTGACAGACCTCAGACCGGGGAGCTGTTTTTT. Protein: CASSADRPQTGELFF.

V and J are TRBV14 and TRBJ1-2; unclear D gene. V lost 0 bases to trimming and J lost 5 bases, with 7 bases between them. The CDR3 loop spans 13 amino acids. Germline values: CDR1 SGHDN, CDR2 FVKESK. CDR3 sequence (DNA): TGTGCCAGCAGCCAAGATTTACAGTATGGCTACACCTTC. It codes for CASSQDLQYGYTF.

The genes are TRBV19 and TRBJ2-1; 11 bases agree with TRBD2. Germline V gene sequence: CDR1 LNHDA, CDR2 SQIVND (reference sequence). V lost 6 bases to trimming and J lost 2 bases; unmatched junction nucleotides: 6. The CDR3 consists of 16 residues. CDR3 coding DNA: TGTGCCAGTAGCCGGACTAGCGGGTACCCCTACAATGAGCAGTTCTTC. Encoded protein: CASSRTSGYPYNEQFF. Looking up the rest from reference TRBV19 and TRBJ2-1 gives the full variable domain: DGGITQSPKYLFRKEGQNVTLSCEQNLNHDAMYWYRQDPGQGLRLIYYSQIVNDFQKGDIAEGYSVSREKKESFPLTVTSAQKNPTAFYLCASSRTSGYPYNEQFFGPGTRLTVL.

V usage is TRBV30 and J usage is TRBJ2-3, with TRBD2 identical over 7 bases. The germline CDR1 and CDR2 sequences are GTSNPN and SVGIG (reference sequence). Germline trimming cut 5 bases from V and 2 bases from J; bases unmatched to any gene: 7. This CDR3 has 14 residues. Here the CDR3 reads CAWELASSTDTQYF. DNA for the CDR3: TGTGCCTGGGAACTAGCGTCCTCCACAGATACGCAGTATTTT.

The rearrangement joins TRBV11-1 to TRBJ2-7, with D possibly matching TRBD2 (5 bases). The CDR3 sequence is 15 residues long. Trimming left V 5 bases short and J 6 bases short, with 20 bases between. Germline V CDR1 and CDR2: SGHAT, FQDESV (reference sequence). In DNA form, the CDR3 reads TGTGCCAGCAGCCAGGACCTAGCCCGGTTCTCCGAGCAGTACTTC. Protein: CASSQDLARFSEQYF.

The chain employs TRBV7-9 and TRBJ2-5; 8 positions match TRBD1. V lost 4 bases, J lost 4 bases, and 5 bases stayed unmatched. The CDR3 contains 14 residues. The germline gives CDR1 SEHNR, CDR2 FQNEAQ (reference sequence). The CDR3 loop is CASSSWTGRETQYF. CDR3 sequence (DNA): TGTGCCAGCAGCTCATGGACAGGGAGAGAGACCCAGTACTTC.

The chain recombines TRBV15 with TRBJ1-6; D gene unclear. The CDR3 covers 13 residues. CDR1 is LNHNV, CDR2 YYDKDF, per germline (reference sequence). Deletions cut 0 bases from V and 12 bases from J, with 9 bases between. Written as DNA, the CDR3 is TGTGCCACCAGCAGAGATTTCACTCGACCCCTCCACTTT. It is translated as CATSRDFTRPLHF. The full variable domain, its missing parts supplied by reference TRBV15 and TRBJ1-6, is DAMVIQNPRYQVTQFGKPVTLSCSQTLNHNVMYWYQQKSSQAPKLLFHYYDKDFNNEADTPDNFQSRRPNTSFCFLDIRSPGLGDTAMYLCATSRDFTRPLHFGNGTRLTVT.

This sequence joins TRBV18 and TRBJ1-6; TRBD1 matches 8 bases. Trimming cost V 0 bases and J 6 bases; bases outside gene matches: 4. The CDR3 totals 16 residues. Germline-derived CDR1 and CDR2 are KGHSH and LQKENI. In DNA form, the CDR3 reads TGTGCCAGCTCACCACCGGGACAGGAATTTAATTCACCCCTCCACTTT. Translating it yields CASSPPGQEFNSPLHF. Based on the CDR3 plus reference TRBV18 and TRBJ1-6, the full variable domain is NAGVMQNPRHLVRRRGQEARLRCSPMKGHSHVYWYRQLPEEGLKFMVYLQKENIIDESGMPKERFSAEFPKEGPSILRIQQVVRGDSAAYFCASSPPGQEFNSPLHFGNGTRLTVT.

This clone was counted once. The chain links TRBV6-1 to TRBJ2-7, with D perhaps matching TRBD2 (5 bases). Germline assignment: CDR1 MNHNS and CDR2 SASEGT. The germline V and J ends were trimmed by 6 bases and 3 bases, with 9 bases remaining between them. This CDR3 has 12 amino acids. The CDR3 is CASRPGNYEQYF. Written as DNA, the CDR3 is TGTGCCAGCAGGCCGGGGAACTACGAGCAGTACTTC.

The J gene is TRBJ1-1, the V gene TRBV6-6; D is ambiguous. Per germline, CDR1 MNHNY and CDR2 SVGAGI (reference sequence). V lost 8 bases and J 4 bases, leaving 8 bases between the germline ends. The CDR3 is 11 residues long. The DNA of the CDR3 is TGTGCCAGCGTAGTTTTCACTGAAGCTTTCTTT. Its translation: CASVVFTEAFF.

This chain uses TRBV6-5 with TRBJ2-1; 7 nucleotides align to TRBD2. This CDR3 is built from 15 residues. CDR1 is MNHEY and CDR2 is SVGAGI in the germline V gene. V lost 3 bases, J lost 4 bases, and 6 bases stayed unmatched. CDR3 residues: CASSYGGGVYNEQFF. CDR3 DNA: TGTGCCAGCAGTTATGGTGGGGGGGTATACAATGAGCAGTTCTTC.

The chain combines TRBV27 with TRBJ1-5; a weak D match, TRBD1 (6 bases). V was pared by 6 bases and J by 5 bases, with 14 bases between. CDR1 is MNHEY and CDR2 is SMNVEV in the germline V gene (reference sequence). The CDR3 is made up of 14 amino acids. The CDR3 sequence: CASRRGGAYQPQHF. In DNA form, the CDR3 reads TGTGCCAGCAGAAGGGGGGGAGCTTATCAGCCCCAGCATTTT.

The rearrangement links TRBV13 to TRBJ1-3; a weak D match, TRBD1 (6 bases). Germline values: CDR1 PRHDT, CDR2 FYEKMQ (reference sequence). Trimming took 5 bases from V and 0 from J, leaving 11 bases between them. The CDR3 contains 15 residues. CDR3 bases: TGTGCCAGCAGCCCAGGGACAACCTCTGGAAACACCATATATTTT. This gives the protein CASSPGTTSGNTIYF.

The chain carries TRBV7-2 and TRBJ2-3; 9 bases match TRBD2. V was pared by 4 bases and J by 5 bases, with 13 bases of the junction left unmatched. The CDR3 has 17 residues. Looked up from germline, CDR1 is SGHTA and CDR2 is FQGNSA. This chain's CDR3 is CASSWAGGLAFLDTQYF. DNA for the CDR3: TGTGCCAGCAGCTGGGCGGGGGGACTAGCTTTTTTAGATACGCAGTATTTT.

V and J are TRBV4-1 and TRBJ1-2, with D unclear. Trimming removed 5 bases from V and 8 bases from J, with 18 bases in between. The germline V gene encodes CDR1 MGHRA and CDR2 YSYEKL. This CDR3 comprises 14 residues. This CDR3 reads CASSRTREENGYTF. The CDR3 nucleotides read TGCGCCAGCAGCAGAACACGGGAAGAGAACGGCTACACCTTC.

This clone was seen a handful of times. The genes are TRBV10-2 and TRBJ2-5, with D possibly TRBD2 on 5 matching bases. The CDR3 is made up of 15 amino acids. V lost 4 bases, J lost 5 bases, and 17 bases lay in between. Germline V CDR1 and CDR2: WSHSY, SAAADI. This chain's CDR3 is CASSALGADGETQYF. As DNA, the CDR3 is TGCGCCAGCAGTGCCCTAGGAGCGGACGGGGAGACCCAGTACTTC.

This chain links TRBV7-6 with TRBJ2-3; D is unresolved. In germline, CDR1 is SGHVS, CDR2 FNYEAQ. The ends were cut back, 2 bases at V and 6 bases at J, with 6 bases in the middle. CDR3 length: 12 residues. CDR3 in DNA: TGTGCCAGCAGCTTATCCAGGGATACGCAGTATTTT. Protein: CASSLSRDTQYF.

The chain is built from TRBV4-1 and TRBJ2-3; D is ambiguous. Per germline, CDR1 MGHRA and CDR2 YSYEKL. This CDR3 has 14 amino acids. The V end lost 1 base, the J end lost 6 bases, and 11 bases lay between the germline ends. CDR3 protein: CASSQAPRLDTQYF. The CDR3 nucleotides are TGCGCCAGCAGCCAAGCCCCCAGGTTGGATACGCAGTATTTT.

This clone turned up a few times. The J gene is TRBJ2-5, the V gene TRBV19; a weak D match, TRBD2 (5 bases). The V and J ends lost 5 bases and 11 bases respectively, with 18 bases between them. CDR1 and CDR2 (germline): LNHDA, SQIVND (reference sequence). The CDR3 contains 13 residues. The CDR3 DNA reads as TGTGCCAGTAGTCCTCGGGCCGCTTCGGGGCAGTACTTC. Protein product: CASSPRAASGQYF.